The 20 T cell receptor beta chains listed next were all sequenced from one sample in a study of long-term antiretroviral therapy in people with HIV. The libraries were made with immunoSEQ v3.0 at survey level. The method was immunoSEQ multiplex PCR; TCRdb's version includes in-frame clones alone and lacks a portion of them. The table includes 17,000 or so clones, about 95% detected once. The sequencing here drew on unsorted PBMCs, taken more than 10 years after starting antiretroviral therapy. The receptors derive from a man in his thirties or forties with HIV.

This chain connects TRBV2 to TRBJ2-5; 9 nucleotides line up with TRBD2. Trimming cost V 3 bases and J 2 bases; bases outside gene matches: 10. CDR1 is SNHLY, CDR2 FYNNEI, per germline. The CDR3 runs to 17 residues. The CDR3 DNA sequence: TGTGCCAGCAGTGAGTTGGGTGCTAGCGGGAATCAAGAGACCCAGTACTTC. Protein product: CASSELGASGNQETQYF.

The genes are TRBV9 and TRBJ2-6; D is ambiguous. The CDR3 has 18 residues. Germline values: CDR1 SGDLS, CDR2 YYNGEE. The V end lost 0 bases, the J end lost 0 bases, and 13 bases lay between the germline ends. The CDR3 loop reads CASSVGGVAHSGANVLTF. CDR3 DNA sequence: TGTGCCAGCAGCGTAGGTGGGGTAGCCCACTCTGGGGCCAACGTCCTGACTTTC.

This chain uses TRBV28 with TRBJ1-1; 9 bases map to TRBD1. Trimming took 7 bases from V and 5 from J; bases not matched to a gene: 5. This CDR3 comprises 13 residues. Germline V CDR1 and CDR2: MDHEN, SYDVKM. DNA for the CDR3: TGTGCCAGCAATCAACAGGGGGCGACTGAAGCTTTCTTT. Translation gives CASNQQGATEAFF.

Written as DNA, the CDR3 is TGTGCCAGCAGCGTAGGTTCCTTGAACACTGAAGCTTTCTTT. This translates into CASSVGSLNTEAFF. The chain carries TRBV9 and TRBJ1-1, with D unclear. There are 14 residues in the CDR3. Germline V gene data show CDR1 as SGDLS and CDR2 as YYNGEE. V lost 0 bases, J lost 0 bases, and 6 bases lay in between.

In its sample, this clone was seen once. The chain has TRBV2 and TRBJ2-3; D is ambiguous. The CDR3 covers 14 residues. V was pared by 6 bases and J by 2 bases, with 12 bases between. Germline CDR1 reads SNHLY; CDR2 reads FYNNEI. CDR3 residues: CASRETKNTDTQYF. The DNA of the CDR3 is TGTGCCAGCAGGGAGACAAAAAACACAGATACGCAGTATTTT.

The V and J genes are TRBV27 and TRBJ2-7; D unclear. The V end was cut by 3 bases, the J end by 4 bases, with 10 bases between. Germline lookup yields CDR1 MNHEY and CDR2 SMNVEV (reference sequence). This CDR3 region has 13 residues. The CDR3 region is CASSLFPSYEQYF. The CDR3 DNA reads as TGTGCCAGCAGTTTGTTCCCCTCGTACGAGCAGTACTTC.

The rearrangement joins TRBV11-2 to TRBJ2-5, with 7 bases fitting TRBD1. CDR1 and CDR2 (germline): SGHAT, FQNNGV. This CDR3 has 14 amino acids. The V gene end was trimmed by 4 bases and the J gene end by 1 base; junction bases not matched to a gene: 3. CDR3 sequence: CASSYGTVQETQYF. CDR3 sequence (DNA): TGTGCCAGCAGCTACGGGACAGTCCAAGAGACCCAGTACTTC.

This rearrangement joins TRBV4-1 to TRBJ2-1; 10 bases are a match to TRBD2. V trimming: 1 base; J trimming: 4 bases; junction bases outside the gene matches: 4. Germline CDR1 and CDR2: MGHRA and YSYEKL. The CDR3 extends over 16 amino acids. The CDR3 reads CASSQGPTSGYNEQFF. The CDR3 DNA is TGCGCCAGCAGCCAAGGACCGACTAGCGGGTACAATGAGCAGTTCTTC.

The J gene is TRBJ2-2, the V gene TRBV7-3; 8 bases match TRBD1. Trimming took 7 bases from V and 5 from J; bases not matched to a gene: 9. The CDR3 is made up of 15 amino acids. The germline gives CDR1 SGHTA, CDR2 FQGTGA. CDR3 nucleotides: TGTGCCAGCACCGTACAGGGGGTAGGAACCGGGGAGCTGTTTTTT. Translation gives CASTVQGVGTGELFF.

The chain links TRBV2 to TRBJ2-5; TRBD2 matches at 13 bases. Germline V gene lookup returns CDR1 SNHLY and CDR2 FYNNEI. The CDR3 has 15 amino acids. J lost 2 bases, V lost 6 bases, and 3 bases had no gene match. CDR3 sequence: CASRGLAGTQETQYF. The CDR3, as DNA: TGTGCCAGCAGGGGACTAGCGGGGACTCAAGAGACCCAGTACTTC. The full variable domain, with the rest looked up from reference TRBV2 and TRBJ2-5, is EPEVTQTPSHQVTQMGQEVILRCVPISNHLYFYWYRQILGQKVEFLVSFYNNEISEKSEIFDDQFSVERPDGSNFTLKIRSTKLEDSAMYFCASRGLAGTQETQYFGPGTRLLVL.

This chain joins TRBV9 and TRBJ1-2, with a possible D match to TRBD1 (5 bases). This CDR3 region has 14 residues. V shed 0 bases and J shed 8 bases, with 14 bases lying between them. Germline V gene data show CDR1 as SGDLS and CDR2 as YYNGEE. The CDR3 region has the DNA TGTGCCAGCAGCGTAGCCCGTGGGGGGGGAGGCTACACCTTC. This encodes CASSVARGGGGYTF.

V is TRBV7-9 and J is TRBJ1-6; D remains ambiguous. With 0 bases removed from V and 6 bases from J, the gap between germline ends came to 9 bases. This CDR3 is 15 amino acids long. CDR1 and CDR2 from the germline V gene are SEHNR and FQNEAQ (reference sequence). The CDR3 protein is CASSLADGFNSPLHF. DNA of the CDR3: TGTGCCAGCAGCTTAGCGGACGGTTTTAATTCACCCCTCCACTTT.

J is TRBJ2-7 and V is TRBV19; TRBD1 agrees at 10 bases. V shed 0 bases and J 9 bases; nucleotides not matched to a gene: 5. Germline-derived CDR1 and CDR2 are LNHDA and SQIVND (reference sequence). This CDR3 is built from 14 residues. The CDR3 loop is CASSIEDRGTVQYF. The CDR3 DNA sequence: TGTGCCAGTAGTATAGAGGACAGGGGGACGGTGCAGTACTTC.

This clone was counted between two and nine times. V and J are TRBV4-1 and TRBJ1-5, with TRBD1 identical over 9 bases. The CDR3 length is 17 residues. Germline V gene data show CDR1 as MGHRA and CDR2 as YSYEKL. Trimming removed 3 bases from V and 5 bases from J; junction bases left unmatched: 11. The CDR3 nucleotides are TGCGCCAGCAGCCAGTTTCCTAACCGGGACAGGGATCAGCCCCAGCATTTT. Protein: CASSQFPNRDRDQPQHF.

J is TRBJ2-1 and V is TRBV11-2; the D gene is possibly TRBD2 (5 bases). This CDR3 comprises 16 residues. Looked up from germline, CDR1 is SGHAT and CDR2 is FQNNGV. Trimming pared 2 bases from V and 6 bases from J, leaving 17 bases between. CDR3 nucleotide sequence: TGTGCCAGCAGCTTACTAGGAGACTATTTTCGCAATGAGCAGTTCTTC. Protein: CASSLLGDYFRNEQFF.

With respect to this clone: Additional DNA sequences in this sample encode the identical CDR3. The CDR3 DNA reads as TGTGCCAGCAGCTTGCAGGGACATAATTCACCCCTCCACTTT. This codes for CASSLQGHNSPLHF. The chain uses TRBV5-4 and TRBJ1-6; possible D gene TRBD1, 5 bases. Trimming pared 1 base from V and 5 bases from J, leaving 7 bases between. CDR1 and CDR2 (germline): SGHNT, YYREEE (reference sequence). This CDR3 is 14 amino acids long.

The chain links TRBV6-5 to TRBJ1-4, with D hard to call. This CDR3 contains 14 residues. V lost 6 bases to trimming and J lost 1 base, with 9 bases between them. Looked up from germline, CDR1 is MNHEY and CDR2 is SVGAGI. This CDR3 is CASRPWGTNEKLFF. CDR3 DNA: TGTGCCAGCAGGCCCTGGGGAACTAATGAAAAACTGTTTTTT.

This clone showed up just a few times. The gene calls are TRBV6-6 and TRBJ1-3, with TRBD1 identical over 7 bases. The CDR3 extends over 16 amino acids. Germline-derived CDR1 and CDR2 are MNHNY and SVGAGI (reference sequence). Trimming removed 5 bases from V and 2 bases from J; junction bases left unmatched: 9. The CDR3: CASSPGGTVAGNTIYF. DNA for the CDR3: TGTGCCAGCAGTCCCGGAGGGACAGTCGCTGGAAACACCATATATTTT.

The chain uses TRBV7-8 and TRBJ1-1; D unresolved. CDR3 length equals 11 residues. Germline V lookup: CDR1 SGHVS, CDR2 FQNEAQ. Between the trimmed V and J ends, which lost 1 base and 4 bases, there was a span of 1 base. The CDR3 is CASSLGTEAFF. For the CDR3, the DNA is TGTGCCAGCAGCTTAGGCACTGAAGCTTTCTTT.

The V gene is TRBV2, the J gene TRBJ1-5; D is perhaps TRBD1 (6 bases). V lost 2 bases, J lost 3 bases, and 11 bases lay in between. Germline CDR1 and CDR2: SNHLY and FYNNEI. CDR3 length: 15 residues. The CDR3 is CASSEWRGNNQPQHF. The DNA for the CDR3 is TGTGCCAGCAGTGAATGGAGGGGGAACAATCAGCCCCAGCATTTT.